This T cell receptor (beta chain) came from a study of control samples from healthy donors and cancer patients (TCRdb year 2020). The germline V gene encodes CDR1 KGHSH and CDR2 LQKENI. Counted from cysteine to phenylalanine, this CDR3 has 15 amino acids. Kept here is only the CDR3 DNA, which spans 45 bases and is read in frame from base 1. V trim: 3 bases; J trim: 4 bases; unmatched bases: 7. Note on this clone: Its antigen has not been determined. No qualities accompany the bases; no much larger clone lies one base away.

The library came from the immunoSEQ multiplex PCR assay. Sourced from immuneACCESS, this table was stored by TCRdb with only in-frame sequences that have V and J called. A share of the clones is absent; for the studies checked, an unresolved V gene accounts for under half, and the remainder has no known explanation. The sample records some 150,000 clones, roughly 94% of which are singletons. The top ten clones comprise roughly 13% of the sample. This chain is built from TRBV18 and TRBJ1-1, and TRBD1 matches 8 of the central bases. The sequenced sample consisted of blood. The sequence was obtained from a middle-aged man in good health. The CDR3 has the sequence CASSPSGQVATEAFF. In nucleotides, the sequence is TGTGCCAGCTCACCCTCGGGACAGGTGGCCACTGAAGCTTTCTTT.